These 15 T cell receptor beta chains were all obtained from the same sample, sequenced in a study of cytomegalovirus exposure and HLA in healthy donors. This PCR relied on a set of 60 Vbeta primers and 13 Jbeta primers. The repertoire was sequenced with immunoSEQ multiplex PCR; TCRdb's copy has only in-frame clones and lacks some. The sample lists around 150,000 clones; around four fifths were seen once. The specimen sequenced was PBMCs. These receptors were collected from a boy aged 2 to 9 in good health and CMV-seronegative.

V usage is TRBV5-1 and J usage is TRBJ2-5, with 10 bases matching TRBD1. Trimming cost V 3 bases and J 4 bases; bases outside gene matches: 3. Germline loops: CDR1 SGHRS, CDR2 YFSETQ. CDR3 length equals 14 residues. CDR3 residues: CASSSTGGPETQYF. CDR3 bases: TGCGCCAGCAGCTCGACAGGGGGCCCAGAGACCCAGTACTTC.

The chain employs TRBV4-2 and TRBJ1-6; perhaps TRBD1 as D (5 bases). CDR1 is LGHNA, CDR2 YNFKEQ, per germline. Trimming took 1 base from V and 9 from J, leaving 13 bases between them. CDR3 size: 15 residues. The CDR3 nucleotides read TGTGCCAGCAGCCAAGCGGGACTGACGCGTTCACCCCTCCACTTT. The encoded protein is CASSQAGLTRSPLHF.

This CDR3 is CASSPPLARTSYNEQFF. The CDR3 DNA sequence: TGTGCCAGCTCACCACCTTTGGCACGTACCTCCTACAATGAGCAGTTCTTC. The chain links TRBV18 to TRBJ2-1; D uncertain. The CDR3 extends over 17 amino acids. Trimming took 0 bases from V and 0 from J, leaving 12 bases between them. Per germline, CDR1 KGHSH and CDR2 LQKENI.

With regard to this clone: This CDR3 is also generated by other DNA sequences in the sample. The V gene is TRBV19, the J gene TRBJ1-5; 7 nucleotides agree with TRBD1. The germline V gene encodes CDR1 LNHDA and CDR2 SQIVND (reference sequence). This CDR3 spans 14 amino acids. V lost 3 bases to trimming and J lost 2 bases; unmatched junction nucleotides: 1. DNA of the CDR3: TGTGCCAGTAGTATTACAGGGGGCAATCAGCCCCAGCATTTT. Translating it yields CASSITGGNQPQHF.

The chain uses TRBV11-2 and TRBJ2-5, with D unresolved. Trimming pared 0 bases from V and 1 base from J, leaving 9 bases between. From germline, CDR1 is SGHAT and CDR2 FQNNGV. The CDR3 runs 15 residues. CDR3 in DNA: TGTGCCAGCAGCTTAGATTGGTCAGGCCAAGAGACCCAGTACTTC. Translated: CASSLDWSGQETQYF.

The CDR3 here is CATRDLAGGADTQYF. Written as DNA, the CDR3 is TGTGCCACGCGCGATTTGGCGGGAGGTGCAGATACGCAGTATTTT. This sequence joins TRBV5-4 and TRBJ2-3, with TRBD2 matching over 8 bases. Germline lookup yields CDR1 SGHNT and CDR2 YYREEE (reference sequence). The length of the CDR3 is 15 residues. After removal of 9 bases from V and 4 bases from J, the junction contained 13 bases not matched to a gene.

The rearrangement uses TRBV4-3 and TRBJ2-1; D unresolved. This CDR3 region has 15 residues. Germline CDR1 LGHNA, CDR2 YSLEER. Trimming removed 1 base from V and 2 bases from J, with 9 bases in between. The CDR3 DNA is TGCGCCAGCAGCCAAGCTCAGGCACCCTACAATGAGCAGTTCTTC. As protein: CASSQAQAPYNEQFF.

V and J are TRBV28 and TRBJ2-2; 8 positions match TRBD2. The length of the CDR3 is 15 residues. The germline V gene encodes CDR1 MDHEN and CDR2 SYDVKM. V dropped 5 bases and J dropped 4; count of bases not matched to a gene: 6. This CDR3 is CASSQPLAGTGELFF. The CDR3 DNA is TGTGCCAGCAGTCAGCCCCTAGCGGGCACCGGGGAGCTGTTTTTT.

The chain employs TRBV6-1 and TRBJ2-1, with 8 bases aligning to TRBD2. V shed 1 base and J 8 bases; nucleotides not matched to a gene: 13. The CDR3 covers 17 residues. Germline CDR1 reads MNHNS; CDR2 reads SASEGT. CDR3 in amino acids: CASSEGHGRGFRHEQFF. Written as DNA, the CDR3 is TGTGCCAGCAGTGAAGGACACGGGAGGGGGTTCAGGCATGAGCAGTTCTTC.

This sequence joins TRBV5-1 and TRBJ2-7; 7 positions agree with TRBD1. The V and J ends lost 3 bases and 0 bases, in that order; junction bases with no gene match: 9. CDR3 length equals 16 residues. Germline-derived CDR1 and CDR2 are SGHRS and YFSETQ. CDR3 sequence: CASSSYGQVSSYEQYF. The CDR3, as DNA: TGCGCCAGCAGCTCCTACGGACAGGTTAGCTCCTACGAGCAGTACTTC.

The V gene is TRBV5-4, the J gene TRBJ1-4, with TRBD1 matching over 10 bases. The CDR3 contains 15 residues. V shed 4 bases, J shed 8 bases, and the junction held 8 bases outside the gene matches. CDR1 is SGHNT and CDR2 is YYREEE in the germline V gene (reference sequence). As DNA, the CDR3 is TGTGCCAGCAGCCGGAGCCCGGGACAGGGGGAAAAACTGTTTTTT. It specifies CASSRSPGQGEKLFF.

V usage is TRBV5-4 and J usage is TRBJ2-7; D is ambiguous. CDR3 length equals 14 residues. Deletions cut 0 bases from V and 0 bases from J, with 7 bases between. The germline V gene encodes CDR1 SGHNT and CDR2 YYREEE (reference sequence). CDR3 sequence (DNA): TGTGCCAGCAGCTTGGTGGCATCCTCCTACGAGCAGTACTTC. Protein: CASSLVASSYEQYF.

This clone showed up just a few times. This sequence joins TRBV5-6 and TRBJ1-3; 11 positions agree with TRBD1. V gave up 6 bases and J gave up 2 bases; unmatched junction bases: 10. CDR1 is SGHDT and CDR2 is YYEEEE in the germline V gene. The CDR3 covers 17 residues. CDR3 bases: TGTGCCAGCAACCATCGACCGGGACAGGGGGCTGGAAACACCATATATTTT. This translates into CASNHRPGQGAGNTIYF.

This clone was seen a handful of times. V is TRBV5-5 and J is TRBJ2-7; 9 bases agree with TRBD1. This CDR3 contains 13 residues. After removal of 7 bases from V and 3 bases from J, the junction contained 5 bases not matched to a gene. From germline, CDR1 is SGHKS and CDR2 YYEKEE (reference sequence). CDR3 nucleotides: TGTGCCAGCCTCGGGACAGGGCGCTACGAGCAGTACTTC. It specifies CASLGTGRYEQYF.

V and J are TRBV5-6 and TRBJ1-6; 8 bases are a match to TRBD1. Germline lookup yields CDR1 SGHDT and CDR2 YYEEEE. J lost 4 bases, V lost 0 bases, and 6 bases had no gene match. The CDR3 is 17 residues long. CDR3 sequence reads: CASSLDRTGRYNSPLHF. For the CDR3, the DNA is TGTGCCAGCAGCTTGGATAGGACAGGGCGATATAATTCACCCCTCCACTTT.